Below, one T cell receptor (beta chain) is given with its context. No antigen is known for it. This entry comes from a study of T cell responses to AZD1222 COVID-19 vaccine. Findings and caveats of the study: In a largely white British group with more females than males, clonal diversity was possibly underestimated. Sampled repertoires all dated from after the peak T cell response. Reportedly, nearly half the spike-specific TCRs target unmutated variant regions. Two AZD1222 administrations were followed by greater Spike-specific TCR breadth and depth.

Method: immunoSEQ multiplex PCR; TCRdb's copy keeps in-frame clones and lacks some. The table includes more than 95,000 clones, about 92% detected once. The TCR was taken from an adult in good health. Sequenced material: peripheral blood, taken on day 0 of AZD1222 vaccination.

The CDR3 loop is CASSLYQGGNEKLFF. The CDR3 nucleotides read TGTGCCAGCAGCTTGTATCAGGGGGGGAATGAAAAACTGTTTTTT. The chain employs TRBV5-8 and TRBJ1-4; 7 nucleotides line up with TRBD1. CDR3 length equals 15 residues. The V segment lost 1 base and the J segment 5 bases; nucleotides outside the gene matches: 5. Germline V gene data show CDR1 as SGHTS and CDR2 as YDEGEE.